This T cell receptor (beta chain) was profiled in a study of blood T cell repertoires in COVID-19. CDR1 and CDR2 (germline): GTSNPN, SVGIG (reference sequence). The ends were cut back, 6 bases at V and 0 bases at J, with 12 bases in the middle. This CDR3 region has 13 residues. Here immunoSEQ multiplex PCR was the method, and the copy in TCRdb shows in-frame clones only, minus some. This repertoire shows approximately 350,000 clones, approximately 86% found once; its top ten account for 7.1%. Specimen: peripheral blood. This TCR derives from a woman aged 55-69 years with COVID-19, enrolled during active disease. The chain is built from TRBV30 and TRBJ2-7; D remains ambiguous. DNA for the CDR3: TGTGCCTGCAGGAAAACGAGCTCCTACGAGCAGTACTTC. This encodes CACRKTSSYEQYF.